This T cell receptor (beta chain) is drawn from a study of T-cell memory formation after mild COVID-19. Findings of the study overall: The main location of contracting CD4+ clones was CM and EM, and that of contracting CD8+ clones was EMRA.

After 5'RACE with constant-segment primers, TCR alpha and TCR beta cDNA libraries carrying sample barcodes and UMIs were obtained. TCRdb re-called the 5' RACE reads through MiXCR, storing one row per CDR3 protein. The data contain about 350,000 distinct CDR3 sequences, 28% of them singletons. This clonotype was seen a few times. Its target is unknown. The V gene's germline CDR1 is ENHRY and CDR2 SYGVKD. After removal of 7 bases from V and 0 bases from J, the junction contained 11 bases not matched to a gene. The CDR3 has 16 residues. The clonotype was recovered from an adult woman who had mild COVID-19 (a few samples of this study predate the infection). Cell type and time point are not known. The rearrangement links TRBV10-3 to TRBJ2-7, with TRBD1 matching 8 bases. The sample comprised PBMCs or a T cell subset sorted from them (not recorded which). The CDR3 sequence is CAITPNPGTGSYEQYF. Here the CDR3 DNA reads TGTGCCATCACCCCGAACCCCGGGACAGGCTCCTACGAGCAGTACTTC.